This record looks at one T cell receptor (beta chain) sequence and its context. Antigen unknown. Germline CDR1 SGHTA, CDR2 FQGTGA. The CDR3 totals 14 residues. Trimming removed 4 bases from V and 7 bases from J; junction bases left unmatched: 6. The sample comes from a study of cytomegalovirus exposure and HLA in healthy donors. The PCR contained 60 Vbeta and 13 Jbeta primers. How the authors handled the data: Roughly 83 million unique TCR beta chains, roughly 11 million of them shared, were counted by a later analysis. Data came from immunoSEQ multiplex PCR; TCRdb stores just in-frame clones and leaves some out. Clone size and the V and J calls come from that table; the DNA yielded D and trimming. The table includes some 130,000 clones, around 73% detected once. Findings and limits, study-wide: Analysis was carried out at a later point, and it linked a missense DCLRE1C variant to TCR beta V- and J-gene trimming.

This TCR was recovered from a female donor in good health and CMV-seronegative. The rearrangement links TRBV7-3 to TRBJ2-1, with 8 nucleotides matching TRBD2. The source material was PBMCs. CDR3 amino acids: CASSSDTSGNEQFF. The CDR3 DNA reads TGTGCCAGCAGCTCTGACACTAGCGGTAATGAGCAGTTCTTC. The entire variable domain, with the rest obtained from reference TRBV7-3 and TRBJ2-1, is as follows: GAGVSQTPSNKVTEKGKYVELRCDPISGHTALYWYRQSLGQGPEFLIYFQGTGAADDSGLPNDRFFAVRPEGSVSTLKIQRTERGDSAVYLCASSSDTSGNEQFFGPGTRLTVL.